Below are 21 T cell receptor beta chains sequenced from a single sample in a study of blood T cell repertoires in COVID-19 (dated by TCRdb to 2018 to 2020). The library relied on the immunoSEQ multiplex PCR assay. The source is immuneACCESS, and TCRdb retained only in-frame sequences with V and J called. Part of the clones is not carried over; for the studies checked, unresolved V genes explain less than half of this, and the remainder is unexplained. The sample table holds 150,000 to 200,000 clones, of which around 80% were seen once. 2.5% to 3% of the sample lies in the top ten. The sequencing input was peripheral blood. The receptor source for this set is a woman of 80 years or more with active or convalescent COVID-19.

The CDR3 DNA sequence: TGTGCCAGCAGTCGACAGGATCTAGCGGGCTATGGCTACACCTTC. Amino acid sequence: CASSRQDLAGYGYTF. The V and J genes are TRBV28 and TRBJ1-2; tentative D call: TRBD1 (6 bases). Germline V CDR1 and CDR2: MDHEN, SYDVKM. V lost 5 bases and J lost 4, with 17 bases in between. The CDR3 is 15 residues long.

This sequence joins TRBV6-5 and TRBJ1-2, with D tentatively TRBD1 (6 bases). Germline loops: CDR1 MNHEY, CDR2 SVGAGI. V lost 7 bases and J 1 base, leaving 10 bases between the germline ends. The CDR3 spans 13 residues. The CDR3 sequence is CASTQGINYGYTF. CDR3 nucleotides: TGTGCCAGCACTCAGGGGATTAACTATGGCTACACCTTC.

The V and J genes are TRBV18 and TRBJ2-7, with 9 positions matching TRBD1. This CDR3 region has 13 residues. Trimming took 3 bases from V and 5 from J; bases not matched to a gene: 2. CDR1 KGHSH and CDR2 LQKENI come from the germline V gene. CDR3 residues: CASSPGQGDEQYF. CDR3 nucleotides: TGTGCCAGCTCACCGGGACAGGGCGACGAGCAGTACTTC.

The chain links TRBV7-9 to TRBJ1-6; D unclear. From germline, CDR1 is SEHNR and CDR2 FQNEAQ (reference sequence). The CDR3 length is 15 residues. Trimming left V 6 bases short and J 5 bases short, with 14 bases between. The CDR3 reads CASRKIAGDNSPLHF. In DNA form, the CDR3 reads TGTGCCAGCAGAAAAATAGCGGGAGATAATTCACCCCTCCACTTT.

This chain connects TRBV29-1 to TRBJ2-2; 8 nucleotides align to TRBD1. Germline CDR1 SQVTM, CDR2 ANQGSEA. With 7 bases clipped from V and 4 bases from J, the junction kept 11 bases outside the gene matches. This CDR3 is built from 15 residues. The CDR3 loop is CSASKATGGTGELFF. The CDR3 DNA is TGCAGCGCCTCAAAAGCTACAGGGGGCACCGGGGAGCTGTTTTTT.

The rearrangement links TRBV3-1 (or the pseudogene TRBV3-2) to TRBJ1-2; TRBD1 matches 7 bases. CDR3 length equals 14 residues. Germline V gene lookup returns CDR1 LGHDT and CDR2 YNNKEL (reference sequence). With V trimmed by 4 bases and J by 5 bases, 7 bases remained unmatched. CDR3 loop: CASSPSGTAYGYTF. DNA of the CDR3: TGTGCCAGCAGCCCATCCGGGACAGCTTATGGCTACACCTTC.

The CDR3 coding sequence is TGTGCCAGCTCAACCGGGTCCCCGCCGGCCCAGCAGTACTTC. Encoded protein: CASSTGSPPAQQYF. The rearrangement links TRBV18 to TRBJ2-7; D is ambiguous. The germline CDR1 and CDR2 sequences are KGHSH and LQKENI. Trimming shortened V by 5 bases and J by 8 bases, and 19 bases separated the two germline ends. The CDR3 has 14 amino acids.

This rearrangement joins TRBV25-1 to TRBJ1-2; TRBD1 aligns across 7 bases. The CDR3 contains 16 residues. Trimming removed 5 bases from V and 4 bases from J; junction bases left unmatched: 13. The V gene's germline CDR1 is MGHDK and CDR2 SYGVNS. Written as DNA, the CDR3 is TGTGCCAGCAGTTTCGGGACAGTATCCGTGGGCTATGGCTACACCTTC. The encoded protein is CASSFGTVSVGYGYTF.

The gene calls are TRBV19 and TRBJ1-5; D perhaps matches TRBD1 (6 bases). CDR3 length equals 14 residues. Germline V gene sequence: CDR1 LNHDA, CDR2 SQIVND (reference sequence). V gave up 2 bases and J gave up 2 bases, with 7 bases separating them. The chain's CDR3 is CASSIRQGNQPQHF. For the CDR3, the DNA is TGTGCCAGTAGTATAAGACAGGGCAATCAGCCCCAGCATTTT.

This clone was recorded a few times. CDR3: CASSQGAGNTIYF. The CDR3 region has the DNA TGTGCCAGCAGCCAGGGGGCTGGAAACACCATATATTTT. This chain links TRBV6-5 with TRBJ1-3; 7 nucleotides align to TRBD1. V shed 6 bases, J shed 2 bases, and the junction held 1 base outside the gene matches. The CDR3 runs to 13 residues. Germline V gene lookup returns CDR1 MNHEY and CDR2 SVGAGI.

This clone was picked up one time. J is TRBJ2-7 and V is TRBV5-6, with TRBD2 identical over 13 bases. This CDR3 is 16 amino acids long. CDR1 is SGHDT and CDR2 is YYEEEE in the germline V gene. J was trimmed by 3 bases and V by 4 bases; bases with no gene match: 7. This CDR3 is CASSTWTSGGLYEQYF. The CDR3, as DNA: TGTGCCAGCAGCACCTGGACTAGCGGGGGCCTCTACGAGCAGTACTTC.

This chain uses TRBV5-6 with TRBJ1-3, with TRBD1 identical over 7 bases. Germline CDR1 and CDR2: SGHDT and YYEEEE. J was trimmed by 0 bases and V by 6 bases; bases with no gene match: 9. The CDR3 is 16 amino acids. CDR3 sequence reads: CASTQGQASSGNTIYF. The CDR3 DNA reads TGTGCCAGCACCCAAGGACAGGCTAGCTCTGGAAACACCATATATTTT.

The rearrangement links TRBV7-9 to TRBJ1-2; D is unresolved. V lost 3 bases, J lost 5 bases, and 13 bases lay in between. Germline CDR1 SEHNR, CDR2 FQNEAQ (reference sequence). The CDR3 consists of 14 residues. The chain's CDR3 is CASSFGESGYGYTF. CDR3 sequence (DNA): TGTGCCAGCAGCTTTGGGGAGTCAGGATATGGCTACACCTTC.

This clone was seen once. The chain couples TRBV19 to TRBJ1-2, with a tentative D call TRBD1 (6 bases). The CDR3 loop spans 14 amino acids. Per germline, CDR1 LNHDA and CDR2 SQIVND (reference sequence). Trimming took 2 bases from V and 5 from J, leaving 12 bases between them. The CDR3 DNA is TGTGCCAGTAGTATAACCGGACAGATTTATGGCTACACCTTC. Its translation: CASSITGQIYGYTF. The variable domain in full, with the rest retrieved from reference TRBV19 and TRBJ1-2, is DGGITQSPKYLFRKEGQNVTLSCEQNLNHDAMYWYRQDPGQGLRLIYYSQIVNDFQKGDIAEGYSVSREKKESFPLTVTSAQKNPTAFYLCASSITGQIYGYTFGSGTRLTVV.

The V gene is TRBV3-1 (or the pseudogene TRBV3-2), the J gene TRBJ2-1; 14 nucleotides agree with TRBD2. The CDR3 is made up of 14 amino acids. The ends lost 10 bases at V and 7 bases at J; junction bases unmatched: 6. Per germline, CDR1 LGHDT and CDR2 YNNKEL (reference sequence). In DNA form, the CDR3 reads TGTGCCACTGGACTAGCGGGGGGAAGGAATGAGCAGTTCTTC. Its translation: CATGLAGGRNEQFF.

The chain joins TRBV9 to TRBJ1-3, with 10 positions matching TRBD1. Germline lookup yields CDR1 SGDLS and CDR2 YYNGEE. Trimming at V came to 0 bases and at J to 6 bases, leaving 6 bases not matched to a gene. The CDR3 is 16 residues long. CDR3: CASSVAGGQGTNTIYF. CDR3 in DNA: TGTGCCAGCAGCGTAGCTGGGGGACAGGGGACAAACACCATATATTTT.

This chain uses TRBV7-9 with TRBJ2-7; TRBD1 aligns across 8 bases. This CDR3 has 19 residues. Germline V gives CDR1 SEHNR, CDR2 FQNEAQ (reference sequence). With 5 bases clipped from V and 0 bases from J, the junction kept 18 bases outside the gene matches. CDR3 sequence: CASSRYRVPGQASSYEQYF. CDR3 coding DNA: TGTGCCAGCAGCCGATACCGAGTACCGGGACAGGCGAGCTCCTACGAGCAGTACTTC.

This chain joins TRBV2 and TRBJ1-2; possibly TRBD1 for D (5 bases). Germline CDR1 reads SNHLY; CDR2 reads FYNNEI. V gave up 1 base and J gave up 8 bases, with 14 bases separating them. This CDR3 spans 14 amino acids. CDR3 sequence: CASSEDDSLQGYTF. CDR3 DNA: TGTGCCAGCAGTGAAGATGACAGTCTACAGGGCTACACCTTC.

The J gene is TRBJ1-6, the V gene TRBV6-2 or TRBV6-3; a weak D match, TRBD1 (5 bases). Trimming stripped 4 bases from V and 10 bases from J, with 17 bases between. Per the germline V gene, CDR1 is MNHEY and CDR2 is SVGEGT. This CDR3 is built from 15 residues. CDR3 amino acids: CASSSAGSWDSPLHF. The DNA of the CDR3 is TGTGCCAGCAGTTCGGCCGGGAGCTGGGACTCACCCCTCCACTTT.

This sequence joins TRBV28 and TRBJ1-6; 7 nucleotides align to TRBD1. Germline V gene sequence: CDR1 MDHEN, CDR2 SYDVKM. The CDR3 spans 13 residues. The V gene end was trimmed by 5 bases and the J gene end by 6 bases; junction bases not matched to a gene: 1. In DNA form, the CDR3 reads TGTGCCAGCAGTCGGGACAGTAATTCACCCCTCCACTTT. Amino acids: CASSRDSNSPLHF.

Here the CDR3 reads CASGRDRGSYNEQFF. In DNA form, the CDR3 reads TGTGCCAGTGGTCGGGACAGGGGGTCCTACAATGAGCAGTTCTTC. The rearrangement joins TRBV2 to TRBJ2-1; 11 bases line up with TRBD1. Germline CDR1 SNHLY, CDR2 FYNNEI. The junction had 5 bases not matched to a gene; V was cut back by 9 bases and J by 1 base. CDR3 length equals 15 residues. Full variable domain (remainder filled in from reference TRBV2 and TRBJ2-1): EPEVTQTPSHQVTQMGQEVILRCVPISNHLYFYWYRQILGQKVEFLVSFYNNEISEKSEIFDDQFSVERPDGSNFTLKIRSTKLEDSAMYFCASGRDRGSYNEQFFGPGTRLTVL.